These T cell receptor beta chains were read from a single sample in a study of blood T cell repertoires in COVID-19. Clones were read by immunoSEQ multiplex PCR, and TCRdb kept only the in-frame ones, dropping some. The sample lists 200,000 to 250,000 clones, roughly 90% occurring once. The sequenced sample was PBMCs or T cells enriched from blood (not recorded which). All receptors derive from a woman in her thirties or forties with acute COVID-19. Each CDR3 is given with its conserved first and last residue. A D gene is named only where the DNA matches it firmly. The size field is filled for only some rows; it gives once, few, many or a size class.

.	TRBV7-9	TRBJ1-2	TRBD1	TGTGCCAGCAGCCGGACAGGGGAAGGCTACACCTTC	CASSRTGEGYTF
.	TRBV24-1	TRBJ1-2	TRBD1	TGTGCCACCAGTGATCTAAGGGATACAGGGGTTAACTATGGCTACACCTTC	CATSDLRDTGVNYGYTF
.	TRBV6-6	TRBJ1-5	.	TGTGCCAGCAGGAGGGAGATTTGGGATCAGCCCCAGCATTTT	CASRREIWDQPQHF
.	TRBV3-1/TRBV3-2	TRBJ1-2	TRBD1	TGTGCCAGCAGCCCGGGACAGATCAACTATGGCTACACCTTC	CASSPGQINYGYTF
.	TRBV30	TRBJ2-3	TRBD2	TGTGCCTGGAATGTTCGGCGGGGGGGTACTAGCACAGATACGCAGTATTTT	CAWNVRRGGTSTDTQYF
.	TRBV12-3/TRBV12-4	TRBJ1-1	.	TGTGCCAGCACCTGGAACACTGAAGCTTTCTTT	CASTWNTEAFF
once	TRBV12-3/TRBV12-4	TRBJ2-1	.	TGTGCCAGCAGTTTGAGAGATGAGCAGTTCTTC	CASSLRDEQFF
.	TRBV6-5	TRBJ1-3	.	TGTGCCAGCCTCACGGGAGGGGGGTATAACACCATATATTTT	CASLTGGGYNTIYF
.	TRBV19	TRBJ2-1	TRBD2	TGTGCCAGTAGCCGAGCGGGACTAGCGGGGGGGAGCTCCTACAATGAGCAGTTCTTC	CASSRAGLAGGSSYNEQFF
.	TRBV7-2	TRBJ1-1	.	TGTGCCAGCAGCTTAATTGGAGGGAGGACTGAAGCTTTCTTT	CASSLIGGRTEAFF
.	TRBV9	TRBJ1-1	.	TGTGCCAGCAGCGTAGCTGCGCAAATGAACACTGAAGCTTTCTTT	CASSVAAQMNTEAFF
.	TRBV27	TRBJ1-6	.	TGTGCCAGCAGTTTATCATCGGGGTATAATTCACCCCTCCACTTT	CASSLSSGYNSPLHF
.	TRBV18	TRBJ2-2	.	TGTGCCAGCTCACCAAAAGGGGCGAACACCGGGGAGCTGTTTTTT	CASSPKGANTGELFF
once	TRBV7-6	TRBJ1-5	.	TGTGCCAGCAGCCCTGGGGTGGCAGGGGTTAGCAATCAGCCCCAGCATTTT	CASSPGVAGVSNQPQHF
.	TRBV4-1	TRBJ1-3	.	TGCGCCAGCAGCCAGCCCCGGGGGGGAGCTAGTACTGGAAACACCATATATTTT	CASSQPRGGASTGNTIYF
.	TRBV5-6	TRBJ2-1	.	TGTGCCAGCAGCTTGGATTTCTCCTCCTACAATGAGCAGTTCTTC	CASSLDFSSYNEQFF
few	TRBV6-2/TRBV6-3	TRBJ2-3	.	TGTGCCAGCAGTTTCAGAAAATCCCGACAGATTAGCACAGATACGCAGTATTTT	CASSFRKSRQISTDTQYF
.	TRBV29-1	TRBJ1-4	.	TGCAGCGTTGGACAGTGGGGTGAAAAACTGTTTTTT	CSVGQWGEKLFF
.	TRBV19	TRBJ1-2	.	TGTGCCAGTAGTATCCCGGACAGCGGTTTATTTAACTATGGCTACACCTTC	CASSIPDSGLFNYGYTF
.	TRBV28	TRBJ2-3	.	TGTGCCAGCAGCTCGGGGGGCTCAGATACGCAGTATTTT	CASSSGGSDTQYF
once	TRBV6-4	TRBJ2-2	.	TGTGCCAGCACGCGGGACGGGGAGCTGTTTTTT	CASTRDGELFF
.	TRBV24-1	TRBJ2-1	TRBD1	TGTGCCACCAGTTTCGGACAGGGGCCAGAAGAGCAGTTCTTC	CATSFGQGPEEQFF